These 8 T cell receptor beta chains were all obtained from the same sample, sequenced in a study of T cell responses to AZD1222 COVID-19 vaccine. The assay was immunoSEQ multiplex PCR, and TCRdb's table has in-frame clones only and misses some. Among about 110,000 clones listed, 87% were seen once. This material consisted of peripheral blood, taken 28 days after the second AZD1222 dose. The origin of the receptors is an adult who received the AZD1222 COVID-19 vaccine.

Notes on this clone: Other DNA sequences in the sample encode the same CDR3. The V call is TRBV19, the J call TRBJ2-1; TRBD2 aligns across 13 bases. CDR3 length equals 15 residues. Trimming at V came to 4 bases and at J to 7 bases, leaving 4 bases not matched to a gene. CDR1 and CDR2 from the germline V gene are LNHDA and SQIVND (reference sequence). As DNA, the CDR3 is TGTGCCAGTAGTAGGACTAGCGGGAGAGTGAATGAGCAGTTCTTC. It codes for CASSRTSGRVNEQFF.

The rearrangement uses TRBV4-1 and TRBJ1-4; 10 positions match TRBD1. The V gene end was trimmed by 2 bases and the J gene end by 7 bases; junction bases not matched to a gene: 13. CDR1 MGHRA and CDR2 YSYEKL come from the germline V gene. The CDR3 sequence is 18 residues long. The CDR3: CASSQKRQGASLGEKLFF. CDR3 bases: TGCGCCAGCAGCCAAAAAAGACAGGGGGCTTCGTTGGGTGAAAAACTGTTTTTT.

The J gene is TRBJ1-5, the V gene TRBV6-5; 8 bases are shared with TRBD1. CDR1 and CDR2 from the germline V gene are MNHEY and SVGAGI. This CDR3 comprises 12 residues. V lost 9 bases, J lost 5 bases, and 3 bases stayed unmatched. The CDR3 DNA sequence: TGTGCCAGTAAGACAGGGGATCAGCCCCAGCATTTT. It specifies CASKTGDQPQHF.

This chain joins TRBV5-1 and TRBJ1-1, with a tentative D call TRBD1 (5 bases). V was cut by 0 bases and J by 5 bases, with 20 bases left in between. The CDR3 has 17 residues. From germline, CDR1 is SGHRS and CDR2 YFSETQ. In DNA, the CDR3 is TGCGCCAGCAGCTTGGATCCCGTGGGGGGGACGGGTACTGAAGCTTTCTTT. The encoded protein is CASSLDPVGGTGTEAFF.

This sequence joins TRBV5-1 and TRBJ1-1; tentatively, D is TRBD1 (5 bases). Trimming pared 1 base from V and 4 bases from J, leaving 17 bases between. Germline V gene lookup returns CDR1 SGHRS and CDR2 YFSETQ. The CDR3 length is 16 residues. The CDR3 is CASSLRTGRLFTEAFF. CDR3 DNA sequence: TGCGCCAGCAGCTTGAGGACGGGACGTTTGTTCACTGAAGCTTTCTTT.

This clone was counted once. The J gene is TRBJ2-2, the V gene TRBV12-3 or TRBV12-4; D unresolved. The CDR3 sequence is 13 residues long. V was shortened by 2 bases and J by 6 bases, with 7 bases between the two germline ends. The CDR3 DNA reads TGTGCCAGCAGTTTACTAGAGGCCGGGGAGCTGTTTTTT. As protein: CASSLLEAGELFF.

This clone was seen just once. The J gene is TRBJ1-2, the V gene TRBV6-5; 8 bases are shared with TRBD1. The CDR3 consists of 15 residues. Looked up from germline, CDR1 is MNHEY and CDR2 is SVGAGI. The ends lost 6 bases at V and 7 bases at J; junction bases unmatched: 13. The DNA of the CDR3 is TGTGCCAGCAGGGACAGCGGACAGGGCGGTCGTGGCTACACCTTC. This translates into CASRDSGQGGRGYTF.

The chain has TRBV28 and TRBJ1-5; 7 nucleotides match TRBD1. Unmatched junction bases numbered 9, after V lost 6 bases and J lost 4 bases. Germline CDR1 MDHEN, CDR2 SYDVKM. The CDR3 sequence is 15 residues long. Here the CDR3 reads CASSQEGARNQPQHF. The CDR3, as DNA: TGTGCCAGCAGCCAAGAGGGGGCGCGTAATCAGCCCCAGCATTTT.